Shown below are 19 T cell receptor beta chains from a single sample sequenced in a study of blood T cell repertoires in COVID-19. TCRdb keeps only in-frame clones here, not all; method: immunoSEQ multiplex PCR. This table holds 25,000 to 35,000 clones, 90% found once. Sequenced sample: peripheral blood. Every receptor here comes from a man between 65 and 79 years old with active or convalescent COVID-19.

The chain joins TRBV11-2 to TRBJ2-7; TRBD2 might be the D (5 bases). Germline loops: CDR1 SGHAT, CDR2 FQNNGV. The CDR3 extends over 15 amino acids. V was cut by 0 bases and J by 5 bases, with 14 bases left in between. The CDR3, as DNA: TGTGCCAGCAGCTTAGATCAATCGAGGGTGGACGAGCAGTACTTC. Translation: CASSLDQSRVDEQYF.

The rearrangement joins TRBV30 to TRBJ1-2, with a tentative D call TRBD1 (6 bases). The V end lost 2 bases, the J end lost 4 bases, and 11 bases lay between the germline ends. Germline CDR1 is GTSNPN and CDR2 is SVGIG (reference sequence). The CDR3 has 13 amino acids. This CDR3 is CAWSSGAAYGYTF. CDR3 bases: TGTGCCTGGAGTTCAGGGGCGGCCTATGGCTACACCTTC.

The chain combines TRBV4-1 with TRBJ1-3; D ambiguous. From germline, CDR1 is MGHRA and CDR2 YSYEKL. This CDR3 region has 14 residues. V dropped 1 base and J dropped 6 bases, with 10 bases sitting between them. CDR3 coding DNA: TGCGCCAGCAGCCAAGGAAGACAAACAAACACCATATATTTT. Protein product: CASSQGRQTNTIYF.

The rearrangement uses TRBV27 and TRBJ1-3; TRBD1 aligns across 10 bases. This CDR3 is built from 12 residues. J was trimmed by 6 bases and V by 9 bases; bases with no gene match: 2. The germline V gene encodes CDR1 MNHEY and CDR2 SMNVEV (reference sequence). The CDR3 reads CASGTGENTIYF. The CDR3 region has the DNA TGTGCCAGTGGGACAGGGGAAAACACCATATATTTT.

The chain joins TRBV6-6 to TRBJ1-6; 9 positions match TRBD1. The trim removed 6 bases at V and 10 bases at J, leaving 13 bases unmatched. Per germline, CDR1 MNHNY and CDR2 SVGAGI (reference sequence). The CDR3 has 16 residues. In DNA, the CDR3 is TGTGCCAGCAGAAGCACTCCGGGACAGGGCCCATCACCCCTCCACTTT. It encodes CASRSTPGQGPSPLHF.

V is TRBV18 and J is TRBJ1-1, with 7 bases lining up with TRBD1. The CDR3 runs to 16 residues. J gave up 7 bases and V 2 bases, and 13 bases lay outside the gene matches. Germline lookup yields CDR1 KGHSH and CDR2 LQKENI. The DNA for the CDR3 is TGTGCCAGCTCACCAAGACAGGGAGGAGGCGAAATTGAAGCTTTCTTT. This codes for CASSPRQGGGEIEAFF.

V and J are TRBV25-1 and TRBJ2-3; possible D gene TRBD2, 5 bases. CDR1 MGHDK and CDR2 SYGVNS come from the germline V gene. Trimming stripped 6 bases from V and 2 bases from J, with 12 bases between. The CDR3 has 14 amino acids. This CDR3 is CASRVGLSTDTQYF. CDR3 nucleotides: TGTGCCAGCAGGGTTGGACTTTCCACAGATACGCAGTATTTT.

This clone has just a few counts. This chain joins TRBV12-3 or TRBV12-4 and TRBJ1-5; 7 bases match TRBD1. Trimming at V came to 6 bases and at J to 6 bases, leaving 5 bases not matched to a gene. The CDR3 sequence is 13 residues long. The CDR3 loop is CASSGTVPQPQHF. CDR3 nucleotide sequence: TGTGCCAGCAGCGGGACAGTTCCTCAGCCCCAGCATTTT.

The chain couples TRBV5-1 to TRBJ2-1, with 7 bases matching TRBD2. V lost 2 bases, J lost 2 bases, and 4 bases stayed unmatched. The CDR3 totals 15 residues. CDR1 is SGHRS and CDR2 is YFSETQ in the germline V gene. CDR3 nucleotide sequence: TGCGCCAGCAGCTTTAGCGGGCCAACCTACAATGAGCAGTTCTTC. It codes for CASSFSGPTYNEQFF.

This chain joins TRBV18 and TRBJ1-4, with TRBD1 as a possible D gene (5 bases). Germline-derived CDR1 and CDR2 are KGHSH and LQKENI. The CDR3 extends over 15 amino acids. Trimming pared 3 bases from V and 3 bases from J, leaving 11 bases between. In DNA form, the CDR3 reads TGTGCCAGCTCACCGCCAGGGTTGGCTAATGAAAAACTGTTTTTT. It encodes CASSPPGLANEKLFF.

This clone was seen a single time. The chain recombines TRBV5-1 with TRBJ2-7, with D tentatively TRBD1 (6 bases). V gave up 6 bases and J gave up 2 bases, with 12 bases separating them. The V gene's germline CDR1 is SGHRS and CDR2 YFSETQ. The CDR3 runs to 13 residues. The CDR3, as DNA: TGCGCCAGCAAACGGACAGACGCCTACGAGCAGTACTTC. Protein sequence: CASKRTDAYEQYF.

This clone was counted a single time. The chain links TRBV5-4 to TRBJ2-2, with D possibly matching TRBD2 (6 bases). Germline assignment: CDR1 SGHNT and CDR2 YYREEE (reference sequence). CDR3 length: 15 residues. The V and J ends lost 3 bases and 1 base respectively, with 10 bases between them. The CDR3 reads CASSSSGLNTGELFF. The CDR3 DNA sequence: TGTGCCAGCAGCTCCAGCGGGCTGAACACCGGGGAGCTGTTTTTT.

In its sample, this clone was seen once. For the CDR3, the DNA is TGTGCCAGTAGTATTTTGGGGCAGTACACCGGGGAGCTGTTTTTT. It is translated as CASSILGQYTGELFF. The rearrangement links TRBV19 to TRBJ2-2; D is perhaps TRBD1 (5 bases). The germline gives CDR1 LNHDA, CDR2 SQIVND (reference sequence). V was pared by 3 bases and J by 3 bases, with 11 bases between. The CDR3 loop spans 15 amino acids.

The chain joins TRBV7-8 to TRBJ1-5, with D perhaps matching TRBD1 (5 bases). The length of the CDR3 is 15 residues. Germline V gene lookup returns CDR1 SGHVS and CDR2 FQNEAQ. Trimming left V 5 bases short and J 6 bases short, with 17 bases between. For the CDR3, the DNA is TGTGCCAGCAGCCCCACCCCTGACAGTTTTCAGCCCCAGCATTTT. This gives the protein CASSPTPDSFQPQHF. Using reference TRBV7-8 and TRBJ1-5 for the parts outside the CDR3, the full variable domain is GAGVSQSPRYKVAKRGQDVALRCDPISGHVSLFWYQQALGQGPEFLTYFQNEAQLDKSGLPSDRFFAERPEGSVSTLKIQRTQQEDSAVYLCASSPTPDSFQPQHFGDGTRLSIL.

This chain joins TRBV2 and TRBJ1-1; 12 bases match TRBD1. The germline V gene encodes CDR1 SNHLY and CDR2 FYNNEI. The CDR3 covers 15 residues. With V trimmed by 9 bases and J by 1 base, 6 bases remained unmatched. As DNA, the CDR3 is TGTGCCAGTGAGGGGACAGGGGGCAGGAACACTGAAGCTTTCTTT. It yields the protein CASEGTGGRNTEAFF. The whole variable domain, remainder taken from reference TRBV2 and TRBJ1-1, is EPEVTQTPSHQVTQMGQEVILRCVPISNHLYFYWYRQILGQKVEFLVSFYNNEISEKSEIFDDQFSVERPDGSNFTLKIRSTKLEDSAMYFCASEGTGGRNTEAFFGQGTRLTVV.

The V gene is TRBV4-3, the J gene TRBJ1-4; no clear D gene. CDR1 and CDR2 (germline): LGHNA, YSLEER. The V gene lost 4 bases and the J gene lost 8 bases, with 8 bases spanning the gap. This CDR3 region has 12 residues. The CDR3 sequence is CASSLHEEKLFF. The CDR3 region has the DNA TGCGCCAGCAGCCTCCATGAGGAAAAACTGTTTTTT.

The V call is TRBV6-5, the J call TRBJ2-7; 8 bases agree with TRBD2. The junction had 9 bases not matched to a gene; V was cut back by 5 bases and J by 6 bases. Germline assignment: CDR1 MNHEY and CDR2 SVGAGI. The CDR3 is 14 residues long. CDR3 bases: TGTGCCAGCAGTAAGACTAGCGTGGGAAGCGAGCAGTACTTC. Translating it yields CASSKTSVGSEQYF.

The chain joins TRBV25-1 to TRBJ1-3; no clear D gene. V was shortened by 5 bases and J by 0 bases, with 8 bases between the two germline ends. Germline lookup yields CDR1 MGHDK and CDR2 SYGVNS. This CDR3 is 14 amino acids long. CDR3 residues: CASSRRDSGNTIYF. The CDR3, as DNA: TGTGCCAGCAGTCGGAGGGACTCTGGAAACACCATATATTTT. The entire variable domain, with the rest obtained from reference TRBV25-1 and TRBJ1-3, is as follows: EADIYQTPRYLVIGTGKKITLECSQTMGHDKMYWYQQDPGMELHLIHYSYGVNSTEKGDLSSESTVSRIRTEHFPLTLESARPSHTSQYLCASSRRDSGNTIYFGEGSWLTVV.

This clone appeared a single time. The V call is TRBV9, the J call TRBJ1-2, with a possible D match to TRBD1 (5 bases). The V gene lost 0 bases and the J gene lost 8 bases, with 8 bases spanning the gap. The V gene's germline CDR1 is SGDLS and CDR2 YYNGEE. The CDR3 spans 12 residues. The CDR3 reads CASSVAGDGYTF. In DNA form, the CDR3 reads TGTGCCAGCAGCGTAGCGGGGGACGGCTACACCTTC. Variable domain in full (rest from reference TRBV9 and TRBJ1-2): DSGVTQTPKHLITATGQRVTLRCSPRSGDLSVYWYQQSLDQGLQFLIQYYNGEERAKGNILERFSAQQFPDLHSELNLSSLELGDSALYFCASSVAGDGYTFGSGTRLTVV.